The count of the clone carrying this TCR beta chain is one. Some clones are missing from TCRdb's copy, which holds only in-frame ones; the method was immunoSEQ multiplex PCR. The table records under 150,000 clones, approximately 81% of them present only once. Germline assignment: CDR1 SNHLY and CDR2 FYNNEI. Trimming cost V 1 base and J 1 base, with 18 bases left between them. This CDR3 has 18 residues. This specimen belongs to a study of blood T cell repertoires in COVID-19. Study-wide context: The analysed material was cDNA or gDNA that came from T cells, B-cell-depleted T cells, or PBMCs.

The sample consisted of peripheral blood. The sequence came from a man aged 55-75 years with acute or convalescent COVID-19. The chain recombines TRBV2 with TRBJ2-3; D not resolved. In DNA, the CDR3 is TGTGCCAGCAGTGAAGTCCGAGCGAGCCCATCAGGCACAGATACGCAGTATTTT. Protein: CASSEVRASPSGTDTQYF.